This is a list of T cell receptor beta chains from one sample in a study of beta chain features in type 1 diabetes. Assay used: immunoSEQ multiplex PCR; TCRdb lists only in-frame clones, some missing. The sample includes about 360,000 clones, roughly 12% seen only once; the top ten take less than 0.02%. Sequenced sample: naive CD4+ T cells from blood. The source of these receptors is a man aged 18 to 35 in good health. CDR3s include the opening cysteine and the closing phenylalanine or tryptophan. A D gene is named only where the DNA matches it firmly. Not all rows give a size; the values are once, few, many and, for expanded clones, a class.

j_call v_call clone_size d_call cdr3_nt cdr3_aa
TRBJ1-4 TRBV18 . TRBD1 TGTGCCAGCTCACCCGACAGGGGCCTTGGTGAAAAACTGTTTTTT CASSPDRGLGEKLFF
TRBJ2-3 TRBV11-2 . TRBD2 TGTGCCAGCAGCTTAGCTTCGGCGGGGGGTGAGCATACGCAGTATTTT CASSLASAGGEHTQYF
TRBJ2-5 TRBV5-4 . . TGTGCCAGCAGCAGCCGGGCCCGGGAGGAGACCCAGTACTTC CASSSRAREETQYF
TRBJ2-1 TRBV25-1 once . TGTGCCAGCAGTGTTAGCGGCAGAGGTATGGGCAATGAGCAGTTCTTC CASSVSGRGMGNEQFF
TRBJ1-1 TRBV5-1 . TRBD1 TGCGCCAGCAGCTCAGGGGGCCTGGGGAACACTGAAGCTTTCTTT CASSSGGLGNTEAFF
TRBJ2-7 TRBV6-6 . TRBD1 TGTGCCAGCAGCCCGCCTTTTCGGACAGGGCCCGAGCAGTACTTC CASSPPFRTGPEQYF
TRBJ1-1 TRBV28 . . TGTGCCAGCATCCCAGTTTTCCACACTGAAGCTTTCTTT CASIPVFHTEAFF
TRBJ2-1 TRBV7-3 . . TGTGCCAGCAGCTTAACCCGCGACAGAGTCAATGAGCAGTTCTTC CASSLTRDRVNEQFF
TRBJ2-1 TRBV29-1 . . TGCAGCGGCTCTAACTCCAATGAGCAGTTCTTC CSGSNSNEQFF
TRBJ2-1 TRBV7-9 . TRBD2 TGTGCCAGCAGCTCTGGGGGGGTAGATGAGCAGTTCTTC CASSSGGVDEQFF
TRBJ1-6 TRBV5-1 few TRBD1 TGCGCCAGCAGCCCGGACAGGGACTCACCCCTCCACTTT CASSPDRDSPLHF
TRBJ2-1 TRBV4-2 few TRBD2 TGTGCCAGCAGCCAAGTGGGAGGGATGAGCTCCTACAATGAGCAGTTCTTC CASSQVGGMSSYNEQFF
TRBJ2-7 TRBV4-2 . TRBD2 TGTGCCAGCCATCCGGGGGGTTTTTCCTACGAGCAGTACTTC CASHPGGFSYEQYF
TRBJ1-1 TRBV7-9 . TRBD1 TGTGCCAGCAGCCATCAGGGGGCGAACACTGAAGCTTTCTTT CASSHQGANTEAFF
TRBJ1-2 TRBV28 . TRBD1 TGTGCCAGCAGCTGGGACAGGGGCTACACCTTC CASSWDRGYTF
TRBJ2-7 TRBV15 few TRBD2 TGTGCCACCAGCAGAGATAAGGCGGGAGGTGTCTACGAGCAGTACTTC CATSRDKAGGVYEQYF
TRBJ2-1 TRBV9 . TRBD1 TGTGCCAGCAGCGCCCTTTGGGACAGGCTCTACAATGAGCAGTTCTTC CASSALWDRLYNEQFF
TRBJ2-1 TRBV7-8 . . TGTGCCAGCAGCTTCCGCAATGAGCAGTTCTTC CASSFRNEQFF
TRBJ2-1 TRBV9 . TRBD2 TGTGCCAGCAGCGTCCGACTAGCGGGGTCCCCTAGCTCCTACAATGAGCAGTTCTTC CASSVRLAGSPSSYNEQFF
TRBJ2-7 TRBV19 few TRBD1 TGTGCCAGTAATTCGGGACACAGGGGATACGAGCAGTACTTC CASNSGHRGYEQYF
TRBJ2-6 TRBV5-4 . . TGTGCCAGCAGCTTGGGCGGCCGCTTCTCTGGGGCCAACGTCCTGACTTTC CASSLGGRFSGANVLTF
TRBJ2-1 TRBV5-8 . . TGTGCCAGCAGGAGCACAGGGCAAGTCCGGGGTGAGCAGTTCTTC CASRSTGQVRGEQFF
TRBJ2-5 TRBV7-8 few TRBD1 TGTGCCAGCAGCTTAGAGGACAGGGTTGCCCAGTACTTC CASSLEDRVAQYF
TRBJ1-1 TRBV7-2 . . TGTGCCAGCAGCTTACAGGGTAGTGACACTGAAGCTTTCTTT CASSLQGSDTEAFF
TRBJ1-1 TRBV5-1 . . TGCGCCAGCAGCTTGGGTAATCAGGGCCTGGAAGCTTTCTTT CASSLGNQGLEAFF
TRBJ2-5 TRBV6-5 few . TGTGCCACGAGGGAGACACAAGAGACCCAGTACTTC CATRETQETQYF